These 14 T cell receptor beta chains came from one sample sequenced in a study of cytomegalovirus exposure and HLA in healthy donors. PCR amplification relied on 60 Vbeta primers (plus 13 Jbeta primers). The assay was immunoSEQ multiplex PCR, and TCRdb's table has in-frame clones only and misses some. This table holds more than 95,000 clones, approximately 80% found once. The sample was PBMCs. These TCRs come from a middle-aged man in good health and CMV-seropositive.

J is TRBJ1-3 and V is TRBV23-1, with no clear D. TRBV23-1 falls under the ORF class, with uncertain function. V was clipped by 8 bases and J by 0 bases, with 14 bases between them. The CDR3 totals 15 residues. CDR3 sequence: CASLSRTYSGNTIYF. The CDR3 coding sequence is TGCGCCAGCTTAAGCCGGACTTACTCTGGAAACACCATATATTTT.

This sequence joins TRBV5-8 and TRBJ2-7, with 7 bases lining up with TRBD2. CDR1 SGHTS and CDR2 YDEGEE come from the germline V gene. The CDR3 contains 15 residues. The trim removed 3 bases at V and 0 bases at J, leaving 6 bases unmatched. CDR3 DNA: TGTGCCAGCAGCTCTTCATGGACTAGCTCCTACGAGCAGTACTTC. Encoded protein: CASSSSWTSSYEQYF.

The V call is TRBV11-2, the J call TRBJ2-5, with D possibly being TRBD1 (6 bases). The J call may be mistaken, given a closer DNA end match to TRBJ2-7. This CDR3 has 15 amino acids. The germline V gene encodes CDR1 SGHAT and CDR2 FQNNGV. Written as DNA, the CDR3 is TGTGCCACCAGGGGCTACCTTCGGCTTGGTGGCGAGCAGTACTTC. It codes for CATRGYLRLGGEQYF.

The CDR3 loop is CASSLITSTDTQYF. CDR3 DNA: TGCGCCAGCAGCCTGATCACTAGCACAGATACGCAGTATTTT. The chain links TRBV4-1 to TRBJ2-3, with D unresolved. This CDR3 is built from 14 residues. The germline V and J ends were trimmed by 4 bases and 0 bases, with 8 bases remaining between them. Germline CDR1 is MGHRA and CDR2 is YSYEKL.

The gene calls are TRBV19 and TRBJ1-2; the match to TRBD1 covers 8 bases. The germline V gene encodes CDR1 LNHDA and CDR2 SQIVND (reference sequence). With V trimmed by 5 bases and J by 8 bases, 13 bases remained unmatched. This CDR3 has 15 amino acids. The CDR3 nucleotides read TGTGCCAGTAGTCCTAGTGAAACAGGGGGAAACGGCTACACCTTC. Its protein product is CASSPSETGGNGYTF.

This chain connects TRBV2 to TRBJ1-4; possibly TRBD1 for D (5 bases). V lost 6 bases and J lost 4, with 12 bases in between. The CDR3 is 14 residues long. Germline lookup yields CDR1 SNHLY and CDR2 FYNNEI. Here the CDR3 reads CASRMAGFNEKLFF. The CDR3 DNA reads TGTGCCAGCAGAATGGCAGGGTTTAATGAAAAACTGTTTTTT. The whole variable domain, remainder taken from reference TRBV2 and TRBJ1-4, is EPEVTQTPSHQVTQMGQEVILRCVPISNHLYFYWYRQILGQKVEFLVSFYNNEISEKSEIFDDQFSVERPDGSNFTLKIRSTKLEDSAMYFCASRMAGFNEKLFFGSGTQLSVL.

The chain recombines TRBV6-5 with TRBJ1-3; 7 bases fit TRBD1. CDR1 MNHEY and CDR2 SVGAGI come from the germline V gene. The CDR3 has 15 residues. V shed 5 bases, J shed 0 bases, and the junction held 4 bases outside the gene matches. CDR3 region: CASSTTGVSGNTIYF. The CDR3 bases are TGTGCCAGCAGTACCACAGGGGTCTCTGGAAACACCATATATTTT.

The chain recombines TRBV18 with TRBJ1-1; weak D call: TRBD1 (6 bases). Germline-derived CDR1 and CDR2 are KGHSH and LQKENI. The CDR3 consists of 17 residues. V was clipped by 0 bases and J by 1 base, with 15 bases between them. CDR3 sequence (DNA): TGTGCCAGCTCACCACCGGTTTTTGGCAGGGGGAACACTGAAGCTTTCTTT. Translation gives CASSPPVFGRGNTEAFF.

The chain employs TRBV29-1 and TRBJ2-1, with 11 bases that match TRBD2. Per germline, CDR1 SQVTM and CDR2 ANQGSEA. The CDR3 runs to 13 residues. The junction had 1 base not matched to a gene; V was cut back by 2 bases and J by 7 bases. The CDR3 is CSVESSGRNEQFF. The DNA for the CDR3 is TGCAGCGTTGAATCTAGCGGGAGGAATGAGCAGTTCTTC.

The chain recombines TRBV9 with TRBJ2-5; TRBD2 matches at 7 bases. V shed 0 bases and J 5 bases; nucleotides not matched to a gene: 7. The length of the CDR3 is 15 residues. Germline V lookup: CDR1 SGDLS, CDR2 YYNGEE. The CDR3 loop is CASSVDDNGGETQYF. The CDR3 DNA reads as TGTGCCAGCAGCGTAGATGACAACGGGGGGGAGACCCAGTACTTC.

V gene TRBV6-5 combines with J gene TRBJ2-5; D may be TRBD1 (5 bases). Trimming shortened V by 0 bases and J by 3 bases, and 8 bases separated the two germline ends. The CDR3 has 14 residues. Looked up from germline, CDR1 is MNHEY and CDR2 is SVGAGI. The CDR3 here is CASSYSFREETQYF. The CDR3 DNA reads as TGTGCCAGCAGTTACTCTTTCAGGGAAGAGACCCAGTACTTC.

The chain carries TRBV9 and TRBJ1-2; D may be TRBD1 (6 bases). The V gene lost 0 bases and the J gene lost 3 bases, with 21 bases spanning the gap. This CDR3 spans 18 amino acids. In germline, CDR1 is SGDLS, CDR2 YYNGEE. CDR3 sequence: CASSVGGNRVSGDYGYTF. The CDR3 region has the DNA TGTGCCAGCAGCGTAGGGGGGAACAGGGTAAGCGGCGACTATGGCTACACCTTC.

The chain employs TRBV11-2 and TRBJ2-3; tentatively, D is TRBD2 (6 bases). The V gene's germline CDR1 is SGHAT and CDR2 FQNNGV. The CDR3 covers 16 residues. Between the trimmed V and J ends, which lost 5 bases and 2 bases, there was a span of 17 bases. As DNA, the CDR3 is TGTGCCAGCAGCCCTACTACTAGCTCCACCACAGATACGCAGTATTTT. Translating it yields CASSPTTSSTTDTQYF.

J is TRBJ2-7 and V is TRBV30; 9 nucleotides match TRBD2. There are 12 residues in the CDR3. The V gene end was trimmed by 4 bases and the J gene end by 9 bases; junction bases not matched to a gene: 7. CDR1 GTSNPN and CDR2 SVGIG come from the germline V gene (reference sequence). CDR3 in amino acids: CAWKLAGGTQYF. DNA of the CDR3: TGTGCCTGGAAACTAGCGGGCGGCACGCAGTACTTC.